Below, 18 T cell receptor beta chains from the same sample are listed, as sequenced in a study of T cell responses to AZD1222 COVID-19 vaccine. Repertoires were generated with immunoSEQ multiplex PCR, while TCRdb's copy carries only in-frame clones and drops some. The sample consists of 180,000 or so clones, about 95% of them appearing once. Sequences were derived from peripheral blood, sampled on day 0 of AZD1222 vaccination. The receptor source for this set is an adult in good health.

This chain connects TRBV5-4 to TRBJ2-3, with 12 bases aligning to TRBD2. The CDR3 sequence is 16 residues long. Losses at the gene ends were 3 bases for V and 2 bases for J; bases not matched to a gene: 4. Germline V gene data show CDR1 as SGHNT and CDR2 as YYREEE (reference sequence). This CDR3 is CASSSGTSGFTDTQYF. In nucleotides, the CDR3 is TGTGCCAGCAGCTCCGGGACTAGCGGGTTCACAGATACGCAGTATTTT.

As DNA, the CDR3 is TGTGCCAGCACCTGGGACAGGGAAGACTATGGCTACACCTTC. Its translation is CASTWDREDYGYTF. The chain carries TRBV21-1 and TRBJ1-2; the DNA was not used to check the table's D call, TRBD1. TRBV21-1 is shown as a pseudogene. The CDR3 totals 14 residues.

This chain joins TRBV7-9 and TRBJ1-3, with D maybe TRBD1 (6 bases). CDR1 and CDR2 from the germline V gene are SEHNR and FQNEAQ (reference sequence). The V end was cut by 5 bases, the J end by 4 bases, with 18 bases between. The CDR3 has 16 residues. CDR3 sequence: CASSGLTGTSGNTIYF. CDR3 DNA sequence: TGTGCCAGCAGCGGACTCACTGGGACATCCGGAAACACCATATATTTT. The full variable domain, completed using reference TRBV7-9 and TRBJ1-3, is DTGVSQNPRHKITKRGQNVTFRCDPISEHNRLYWYRQTLGQGPEFLTYFQNEAQLEKSRLLSDRFSAERPKGSFSTLEIQRTEQGDSAMYLCASSGLTGTSGNTIYFGEGSWLTVV.

The CDR3 nucleotides are TGTGCCAGCAGCTTAAAATCCGGGAGGGCCAATGAGCAGTTCTTC. This sequence encodes CASSLKSGRANEQFF. The chain links TRBV11-2 to TRBJ2-1, with TRBD2 matching over 8 bases. Per the germline V gene, CDR1 is SGHAT and CDR2 is FQNNGV. The J segment lost 6 bases and the V segment lost 2 bases, leaving 6 bases of the junction unmatched. This CDR3 has 15 amino acids.

This chain links TRBV6-1 with TRBJ2-1; D ambiguous. The CDR3 covers 13 residues. Deletions cut 1 base from V and 5 bases from J, with 6 bases between. CDR1 and CDR2 from the germline V gene are MNHNS and SASEGT. The CDR3 reads CASSEGRHNEQFF. For the CDR3, the DNA is TGTGCCAGCAGTGAAGGGCGGCACAATGAGCAGTTCTTC.

The J gene is TRBJ1-5, the V gene TRBV28; D is undetermined. Germline V lookup: CDR1 MDHEN, CDR2 SYDVKM. V lost 4 bases and J lost 6, with 7 bases in between. The CDR3 runs 12 residues. In nucleotides, the CDR3 is TGTGCCAGCAGTTACCCGGGTCAGCCCCAGCATTTT. Amino acids: CASSYPGQPQHF.

This clone has only one observation. This sequence joins TRBV6-1 and TRBJ1-4; D gene unclear. CDR3 length equals 15 residues. Trimming shortened V by 3 bases and J by 0 bases, and 8 bases separated the two germline ends. Germline values: CDR1 MNHNS, CDR2 SASEGT. In nucleotides, the CDR3 is TGTGCCAGCAGTGACGGGAGGTCAACTAATGAAAAACTGTTTTTT. Translated: CASSDGRSTNEKLFF.

The chain uses TRBV5-4 and TRBJ2-7; D remains unclear. V lost 0 bases and J lost 2, with 9 bases in between. Germline V lookup: CDR1 SGHNT, CDR2 YYREEE (reference sequence). The CDR3 runs to 14 residues. The CDR3 coding sequence is TGTGCCAGCAGCTTGGGAGCTGAGACCTACGAGCAGTACTTC. It is translated as CASSLGAETYEQYF.

The rearrangement uses TRBV20-1 and TRBJ2-3; 9 bases agree with TRBD2. V dropped 5 bases and J dropped 3; count of bases not matched to a gene: 15. Germline V gene lookup returns CDR1 DFQATT and CDR2 SNEGSKA (reference sequence). The CDR3 contains 17 residues. CDR3 bases: TGCAGTGCTCGTGGGGGATTAGATAGCGGGAGAACAGATACGCAGTATTTT. It codes for CSARGGLDSGRTDTQYF.

This chain joins TRBV5-4 and TRBJ1-4; D unclear. This CDR3 has 16 residues. V was shortened by 0 bases and J by 4 bases, with 13 bases between the two germline ends. Per germline, CDR1 SGHNT and CDR2 YYREEE (reference sequence). In DNA form, the CDR3 reads TGTGCCAGCAGCTTGGGGGAGGTCCCAGATAATGAAAAACTGTTTTTT. Protein product: CASSLGEVPDNEKLFF.

This clone was found a few times. The chain combines TRBV12-3 or TRBV12-4 with TRBJ1-6, with D perhaps TRBD1 (6 bases). This CDR3 contains 13 residues. Trimming removed 5 bases at V and 13 bases at J, with 15 bases between. CDR3 in DNA: TGTGCCAGCAGTAAGAACAGGGAGGAGCCCCTCCACTTT. Translated: CASSKNREEPLHF.

The chain combines TRBV4-1 with TRBJ1-1; D not resolved. V dropped 1 base and J dropped 0 bases, with 9 bases sitting between them. The germline V gene has CDR1 MGHRA and CDR2 YSYEKL. The CDR3 is made up of 15 amino acids. The CDR3 reads CASSQGMDLNTEAFF. Here the CDR3 DNA reads TGCGCCAGCAGCCAAGGGATGGACCTGAACACTGAAGCTTTCTTT.

The count of this clone is one. The gene calls are TRBV10-3 and TRBJ1-1, with TRBD1 identical over 7 bases. Germline CDR1 ENHRY, CDR2 SYGVKD. CDR3 size: 12 residues. V lost 6 bases and J lost 6; bases outside the gene matches: 4. The DNA of the CDR3 is TGTGCCATCAGAAACACAGGGGCTGAAGCTTTCTTT. Its translation: CAIRNTGAEAFF.

This chain links TRBV5-1 with TRBJ2-7; tentative D call: TRBD1 (5 bases). The CDR3 totals 13 residues. Trimming removed 0 bases from V and 7 bases from J, with 11 bases in between. Per the germline V gene, CDR1 is SGHRS and CDR2 is YFSETQ. The CDR3 sequence is CASSLDPSGEQYF. In DNA, the CDR3 is TGCGCCAGCAGCTTGGACCCTTCAGGGGAGCAGTACTTC.

Remarks on this clone: Distinct nucleotide sequences in the sample also encode this CDR3. The genes are TRBV15 and TRBJ1-1; D gene unclear. The CDR3 runs 13 residues. The V end lost 3 bases, the J end lost 2 bases, and 7 bases lay between the germline ends. The germline CDR1 and CDR2 sequences are LNHNV and YYDKDF (reference sequence). CDR3 coding DNA: TGTGCCACCAGCAGGACGGGTAACACTGAAGCTTTCTTT. Its translation: CATSRTGNTEAFF.

This clone was seen only once. The gene calls are TRBV4-1 and TRBJ2-2, with TRBD1 identical over 9 bases. The CDR3 spans 16 residues. The V gene end was trimmed by 2 bases and the J gene end by 4 bases; junction bases not matched to a gene: 5. Germline V gene data show CDR1 as MGHRA and CDR2 as YSYEKL. The CDR3 region is CASSQFGTGLTGELFF. In DNA form, the CDR3 reads TGCGCCAGCAGCCAATTCGGGACAGGGCTCACCGGGGAGCTGTTTTTT.

CDR3 sequence (DNA): TGTGCCAGCAGAAGGTCACAGATGAACACTGAAGCTTTCTTT. Translated: CASRRSQMNTEAFF. The chain has TRBV6-5 and TRBJ1-1; D unclear. Trimming pared 6 bases from V and 0 bases from J, leaving 11 bases between. Germline V CDR1 and CDR2: MNHEY, SVGAGI. CDR3 length: 14 residues.

This chain connects TRBV30 to TRBJ1-5; D unresolved. The germline V and J ends were trimmed by 1 base and 9 bases, with 10 bases remaining between them. Germline V gene data show CDR1 as GTSNPN and CDR2 as SVGIG (reference sequence). The CDR3 has 12 amino acids. The CDR3 region is CAWSDGLGPQHF. The CDR3 DNA reads TGTGCCTGGAGTGACGGATTAGGGCCCCAGCATTTT.